The 11 T cell receptor beta chains listed next were all sequenced from one sample in a study of beta chain features in type 1 diabetes. Antigen specificity for these receptors is unknown. Study results and limitations: Moderate but significant shortening of TCRB CDR3s was recorded in all four CD4+ subsets from Type 1 diabetes patients.

Expressed TCRB transcripts got sequenced, as all isolated RNA was reverse transcribed. TCRdb's copy holds only in-frame clones and misses some; the assay was immunoSEQ multiplex PCR. This table has 310,000 or so clones, about a tenth appearing once. Sequenced: central memory CD4+ T cells from blood. The source is a man aged 25-45 years with type 1 diabetes.

This clone occurred a few times. A much larger clone lies a single base off, so this may be a read error. Different DNA sequences within this sample yield the same CDR3. The chain joins TRBV5-6 to TRBJ2-3; 9 positions match TRBD1. This CDR3 has 14 residues. Germline loops: CDR1 SGHDT, CDR2 YYEEEE. With V trimmed by 3 bases and J by 1 base, 0 bases remained unmatched. The CDR3: CASSWDRGTDTQYF. The CDR3 DNA reads TGTGCCAGCAGCTGGGACAGGGGCACAGATACGCAGTATTTT.

The table lists this clone with a few counts. This rearrangement joins TRBV29-1 to TRBJ1-6; 7 bases map to TRBD1. V dropped 6 bases and J dropped 7; count of bases not matched to a gene: 6. From germline, CDR1 is SQVTM and CDR2 ANQGSEA. The CDR3 sequence is 13 residues long. CDR3 protein: CSVSGGPNSPLHF. CDR3 coding DNA: TGCAGCGTGTCAGGGGGGCCGAATTCACCCCTCCACTTT.

This clone has only a few counts. The CDR3 reads CASSSTGVSGNTIYF. The CDR3 region has the DNA TGTGCCAGCAGTTCGACCGGGGTCTCTGGAAACACCATATATTTT. This chain uses TRBV28 with TRBJ1-3; the D is unclear. Trimming took off 4 bases at V and 0 bases at J, with 10 bases between the two ends. Germline V gene lookup returns CDR1 MDHEN and CDR2 SYDVKM. This CDR3 is 15 amino acids long.

This clone was seen a handful of times. The chain links TRBV11-2 to TRBJ1-2; weak D call: TRBD1 (5 bases). Trimming stripped 0 bases from V and 6 bases from J, with 5 bases between. The CDR3 extends over 12 amino acids. Per the germline V gene, CDR1 is SGHAT and CDR2 is FQNNGV. CDR3: CASSLDRDGYTF. Written as DNA, the CDR3 is TGTGCCAGCAGCTTAGACAGGGATGGCTACACCTTC.

This clone was counted a few times. The rearrangement uses TRBV20-1 and TRBJ1-5; D is uncertain. Germline CDR1 DFQATT, CDR2 SNEGSKA (reference sequence). The CDR3 contains 11 residues. V was clipped by 3 bases and J by 5 bases, with 5 bases between them. CDR3 protein: CSASPDQPQHF. The CDR3 DNA reads TGCAGTGCTAGCCCGGATCAGCCCCAGCATTTT.

This clone has a handful of counts. The chain has TRBV12-5 and TRBJ2-6; D is uncertain. Germline V gene sequence: CDR1 LGHNT, CDR2 FRNRAP. V dropped 3 bases and J dropped 4 bases, with 7 bases sitting between them. CDR3 length: 14 amino acids. CDR3 coding DNA: TGTGCTAGTGGTTTTTTTGGCGGGGCCAACGTCCTGACTTTC. It yields the protein CASGFFGGANVLTF. Full variable domain (outside the CDR3, taken from reference TRBV12-5 and TRBJ2-6): DARVTQTPRHKVTEMGQEVTMRCQPILGHNTVFWYRQTMMQGLELLAYFRNRAPLDDSGMPKDRFSAEMPDATLATLKIQPSEPRDSAVYFCASGFFGGANVLTFGAGSRLTVL.

This clone occurred a few times. V is TRBV7-2 and J is TRBJ2-3; the D gene is possibly TRBD2 (6 bases). The CDR3 is 15 amino acids. The V end lost 5 bases, the J end lost 2 bases, and 14 bases lay between the germline ends. Germline CDR1 SGHTA, CDR2 FQGNSA. The CDR3 nucleotides read TGTGCCAGCAGCCAGCTAGCGTCCTCCACAGATACGCAGTATTTT. It specifies CASSQLASSTDTQYF.

This clone was picked up a small number of times. An end of the junction differs from the germline gene, which may be a read error. This sequence joins TRBV5-4 and TRBJ2-3, with 9 bases identical to TRBD1. The germline V gene has CDR1 SGHNT and CDR2 YYREEE (reference sequence). This CDR3 has 13 amino acids. The CDR3 spells CASSLETGTGTKF. The CDR3 DNA sequence: TGTGCCAGCAGCTTGGAGACTGGGACAGGGACCAAATTT.

The chain has TRBV5-6 and TRBJ2-1; D remains ambiguous. Germline-derived CDR1 and CDR2 are SGHDT and YYEEEE. V was pared by 2 bases and J by 7 bases, with 10 bases between. The CDR3 sequence is 13 residues long. CDR3 in DNA: TGTGCCAGCAGCTTCATCACCAGGAATGAGCAGTTCTTC. It specifies CASSFITRNEQFF.

This clone turned up a few times. V is TRBV29-1 and J is TRBJ1-1; D might be TRBD1 (5 bases). Germline CDR1 reads SQVTM; CDR2 reads ANQGSEA. V dropped 7 bases and J dropped 0 bases, with 15 bases sitting between them. This CDR3 is 14 amino acids long. The CDR3 DNA is TGCAGCGGGAAGACAGCCTTTATGAACACTGAAGCTTTCTTT. Encoded protein: CSGKTAFMNTEAFF. The full variable domain, rest sourced from reference TRBV29-1 and TRBJ1-1, is SAVISQKPSRDICQRGTSLTIQCQVDSQVTMMFWYRQQPGQSLTLIATANQGSEATYESGFVIDKFPISRPNLTFSTLTVSNMSPEDSSIYLCSGKTAFMNTEAFFGQGTRLTVV.

The chain has TRBV7-2 and TRBJ1-6; D is unclear. The germline gives CDR1 SGHTA, CDR2 FQGNSA. The V end was cut by 5 bases, the J end by 7 bases, with 15 bases between. This CDR3 contains 15 residues. CDR3 coding DNA: TGTGCCAGCAGCCGCGAAGAGGGTGGGAATTCACCCCTCCACTTT. Translated: CASSREEGGNSPLHF.